These 14 T cell receptor beta chains share one sample of origin, sequenced in a study of T cells after yellow fever vaccination. In TCRdb, the 5' RACE reads were re-called with MiXCR into one record per CDR3 protein. The sample consists of 200,000 to 300,000 distinct CDR3 sequences, approximately 6.3% of them appearing once. The material was CD4+ T cells sorted from PBMCs, obtained on the day of the yellow fever booster vaccination. These receptors all stem from a man younger than 40 who received the YFV17D yellow fever vaccine.

This clonotype was found a few times. This chain uses TRBV14 with TRBJ2-7; 8 bases line up with TRBD1. Germline V gene data show CDR1 as SGHDN and CDR2 as FVKESK. V trimming: 5 bases; J trimming: 0 bases; junction bases outside the gene matches: 9. This CDR3 has 16 residues. The CDR3 is CASSLPGTGSSYEQYF. In nucleotides, the CDR3 is TGTGCCAGCAGCTTACCCGGGACAGGTAGCTCCTACGAGCAGTACTTC.

This clonotype appeared many times. The V call is TRBV7-8, the J call TRBJ2-6; D possibly corresponds to TRBD1 (6 bases). Germline V lookup: CDR1 SGHVS, CDR2 FQNEAQ. V lost 4 bases and J 0 bases, leaving 7 bases between the germline ends. The CDR3 length is 15 residues. The CDR3 reads CASSWTVSGANVLTF. CDR3 DNA: TGTGCCAGCAGCTGGACAGTCTCTGGGGCCAACGTCCTGACTTTC.

The table lists this clonotype with a few counts. This rearrangement joins TRBV6-1 to TRBJ2-5; weak D call: TRBD1 (5 bases). The CDR3 runs 13 residues. CDR1 and CDR2 from the germline V gene are MNHNS and SASEGT. V lost 2 bases to trimming and J lost 4 bases, with 8 bases between them. In DNA, the CDR3 is TGTGCCAGCAGTGAACAGGGCTCAGAGACCCAGTACTTC. Translated, it gives CASSEQGSETQYF.

This clonotype was recorded only once. A much larger clone differs by one base, so this may be a read error. The chain couples TRBV5-1 to TRBJ2-5; D is uncertain. The CDR3 is 15 amino acids. CDR1 SGHRS and CDR2 YFSETQ come from the germline V gene. CDR3 sequence (DNA): TGCTCCAGCAGCTTGAGGTCGGGTTCCGAAAAGACCCAGTACTTC. Translated, it gives CSSSLRSGSEKTQYF.

This clonotype was recorded many times. The chain is built from TRBV5-1 and TRBJ2-7; D is perhaps TRBD2 (5 bases). V dropped 4 bases and J dropped 5 bases, with 16 bases sitting between them. Per the germline V gene, CDR1 is SGHRS and CDR2 is YFSETQ. This CDR3 has 14 residues. This chain's CDR3 is CASSLTSYGNEQYF. The CDR3 DNA follows: TGCGCCAGCAGCCTCACCTCCTACGGGAACGAGCAGTACTTC.

This clonotype has ten or more counts. This chain joins TRBV10-2 and TRBJ1-3; D remains unclear. CDR1 is WSHSY, CDR2 SAAADI, per germline. V was pared by 4 bases and J by 0 bases, with 4 bases between. CDR3 length: 13 amino acids. CDR3 residues: CASSVSSGNTIYF. The CDR3 nucleotides read TGCGCCAGCAGTGTAAGCTCTGGAAACACCATATATTTT.

The chain employs TRBV10-3 and TRBJ2-1, with 14 bases fitting TRBD2. Germline V CDR1 and CDR2: ENHRY, SYGVKD. The CDR3 runs to 18 residues. The trim removed 6 bases at V and 1 base at J, leaving 8 bases unmatched. CDR3 amino acids: CAIRMTSGRVRSYNEQFF. CDR3 bases: TGTGCCATCAGGATGACTAGCGGGAGGGTTAGATCCTACAATGAGCAGTTCTTC.

This clonotype was recorded many times. The chain combines TRBV7-9 with TRBJ2-1; possibly TRBD2 for D (5 bases). CDR3 length: 15 residues. The V gene lost 3 bases and the J gene lost 5 bases, with 14 bases spanning the gap. Germline V gene sequence: CDR1 SEHNR, CDR2 FQNEAQ (reference sequence). The CDR3 reads CASSFLLEGNNEQFF. The CDR3 coding sequence is TGTGCCAGCAGCTTCTTGCTCGAGGGCAACAATGAGCAGTTCTTC. Full variable domain (outside the CDR3, taken from reference TRBV7-9 and TRBJ2-1): DTGVSQNPRHKITKRGQNVTFRCDPISEHNRLYWYRQTLGQGPEFLTYFQNEAQLEKSRLLSDRFSAERPKGSFSTLEIQRTEQGDSAMYLCASSFLLEGNNEQFFGPGTRLTVL.

This clonotype was seen ten or more times. This chain joins TRBV6-2 or TRBV6-3 and TRBJ2-1; D perhaps matches TRBD1 (7 bases). Looked up from germline, CDR1 is MNHEY and CDR2 is SVGEGT. This CDR3 is 13 amino acids long. V was trimmed by 5 bases and J by 11 bases, leaving 16 bases between them. CDR3 coding DNA: TGTGCCAGCAGTGCGGGGACAGCGGGCAAGCAGTTCTTC. It translates to CASSAGTAGKQFF.

This clonotype was counted a few times. The chain combines TRBV4-3 with TRBJ2-7; D is uncertain. From germline, CDR1 is LGHNA and CDR2 YSLEER. Trimming stripped 0 bases from V and 0 bases from J, with 9 bases between. The CDR3 totals 15 residues. The CDR3 DNA is TGCGCCAGCAGCCAAGACCCGTGGGTCTCCTACGAGCAGTACTTC. Translated: CASSQDPWVSYEQYF.

This clonotype was observed at least ten times. The rearrangement joins TRBV7-9 to TRBJ2-5; no definite D call. Trimming took off 1 base at V and 2 bases at J, with 8 bases between the two ends. CDR3 size: 14 residues. The germline V gene encodes CDR1 SEHNR and CDR2 FQNEAQ (reference sequence). The CDR3, as DNA: TGTGCCAGCAGCTTAGATCTCAGACAAGAGACCCAGTACTTC. Residues: CASSLDLRQETQYF.

The table lists this clonotype with a few counts. This chain joins TRBV7-4 and TRBJ2-7, with 10 bases identical to TRBD2. Germline trimming cut 5 bases from V and 1 base from J; bases unmatched to any gene: 5. The germline CDR1 and CDR2 sequences are SGHVT and SQSDAQ. The length of the CDR3 is 15 residues. The CDR3 protein is CASSRGLAVSYEQYF. The DNA of the CDR3 is TGTGCCAGCAGCCGCGGACTAGCGGTATCCTACGAGCAGTACTTC.

This clonotype was counted many times. The CDR3 reads CASRKDGGPPGEQFF. The CDR3 coding sequence is TGTGCCAGCAGAAAAGATGGCGGACCTCCGGGTGAGCAGTTCTTC. The chain recombines TRBV6-1 with TRBJ2-1, with D unresolved. V was clipped by 6 bases and J by 9 bases, with 21 bases between them. There are 15 residues in the CDR3. Germline V gene data show CDR1 as MNHNS and CDR2 as SASEGT.

The J gene is TRBJ2-5, the V gene TRBV30; D is perhaps TRBD1 (5 bases). The CDR3 consists of 16 residues. V was clipped by 3 bases and J by 5 bases, with 22 bases between them. From germline, CDR1 is GTSNPN and CDR2 SVGIG (reference sequence). The chain's CDR3 is CAWRTLQVLSGETQYF. In DNA, the CDR3 is TGTGCCTGGAGGACGCTACAGGTGCTCTCTGGGGAGACCCAGTACTTC.